This T cell receptor (beta chain) was sequenced during a study of blood T cell repertoires in COVID-19. At the level of the study: Both acute and convalescent COVID-19 samples were obtained from the United States, Italy and Spain.

In Seattle, patients joined the study during active infection and were tracked longitudinally. Germline lookup yields CDR1 SGHTA and CDR2 FQGNSA. The CDR3 loop spans 13 amino acids. V dropped 2 bases and J dropped 8 bases, with 12 bases sitting between them. Authors' methods: Counts of nucleated cells, estimated from reference gene primer amplification, were obtained. Here immunoSEQ multiplex PCR was the method, and the copy in TCRdb shows in-frame clones only, minus some. V and J calls and clone size come straight from that table; D and trimming were deduced from the DNA. This repertoire shows about 200,000 clones, around 95% found once; its top ten account for 0.76%.

The sequenced sample was peripheral blood. This clonotype was sampled from a man aged 30 to 45 with COVID-19, enrolled during active disease. The chain is built from TRBV7-2 and TRBJ1-2; weak D call: TRBD1 (6 bases). CDR3 amino acids: CASSLYRVEGYTF. The CDR3, as DNA: TGTGCCAGCAGCTTATACAGGGTAGAAGGCTACACCTTC.